Following are 3 T cell receptor beta chains from one sample sequenced in a study of cytomegalovirus exposure and HLA in healthy donors. Use of 60 Vbeta and 13 Jbeta primers characterized the PCR. The repertoire was sequenced with immunoSEQ multiplex PCR; TCRdb's copy has only in-frame clones and lacks some. The sample shows under 200,000 clones, 75% to 90% of them seen only once. The sequencing input was PBMCs. All receptors derive from a human donor in good health.

This CDR3 reads CASSLAGADEQYF. DNA of the CDR3: TGTGCCAGCAGCTTAGCAGGGGCTGACGAGCAGTACTTC. The chain links TRBV7-9 to TRBJ2-7; possibly TRBD1 for D (5 bases). This CDR3 is 13 amino acids long. Trimming left V 0 bases short and J 5 bases short, with 8 bases between. CDR1 is SEHNR, CDR2 FQNEAQ, per germline (reference sequence). Based on the CDR3 plus reference TRBV7-9 and TRBJ2-7, the full variable domain is DTGVSQNPRHKITKRGQNVTFRCDPISEHNRLYWYRQTLGQGPEFLTYFQNEAQLEKSRLLSDRFSAERPKGSFSTLEIQRTEQGDSAMYLCASSLAGADEQYFGPGTRLTVT.

This clone turned up a few times. The chain combines TRBV6-6 with TRBJ1-5; 7 nucleotides align to TRBD1. This CDR3 has 14 residues. CDR1 is MNHNY and CDR2 is SVGAGI in the germline V gene (reference sequence). The junction had 8 bases not matched to a gene; V was cut back by 6 bases and J by 6 bases. The CDR3, as DNA: TGTGCCAGCAGGAATAGGGGGCAGGGTCAGCCCCAGCATTTT. It translates to CASRNRGQGQPQHF.

The J gene is TRBJ1-5, the V gene TRBV7-2; a weak D match, TRBD1 (5 bases). Germline loops: CDR1 SGHTA, CDR2 FQGNSA. The V end lost 2 bases, the J end lost 1 base, and 9 bases lay between the germline ends. This CDR3 is built from 15 residues. The CDR3 nucleotides read TGTGCCAGCAGCTTATATCCAGGGAGCAATCAGCCCCAGCATTTT. Protein: CASSLYPGSNQPQHF.